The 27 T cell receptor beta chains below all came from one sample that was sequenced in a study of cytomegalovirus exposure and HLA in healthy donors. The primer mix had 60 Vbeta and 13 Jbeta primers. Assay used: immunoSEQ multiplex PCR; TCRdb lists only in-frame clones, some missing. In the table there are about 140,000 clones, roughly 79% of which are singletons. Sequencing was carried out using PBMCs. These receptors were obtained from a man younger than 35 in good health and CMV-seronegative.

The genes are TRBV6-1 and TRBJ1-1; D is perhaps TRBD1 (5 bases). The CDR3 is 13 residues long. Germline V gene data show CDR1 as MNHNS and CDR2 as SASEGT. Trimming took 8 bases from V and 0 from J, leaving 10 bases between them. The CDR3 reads CASFGGVNTEAFF. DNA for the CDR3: TGTGCCAGCTTCGGAGGGGTGAACACTGAAGCTTTCTTT.

CDR3 DNA: TGTGCCACCAGCAGTTGGGACAGATACAATGAGCAGTTCTTC. As protein: CATSSWDRYNEQFF. The chain employs TRBV15 and TRBJ2-1; TRBD1 aligns across 7 bases. Germline CDR1 reads LNHNV; CDR2 reads YYDKDF (reference sequence). The CDR3 contains 14 residues. The V and J ends lost 3 bases and 4 bases, in that order; junction bases with no gene match: 3. The full variable domain, completed using reference TRBV15 and TRBJ2-1, is DAMVIQNPRYQVTQFGKPVTLSCSQTLNHNVMYWYQQKSSQAPKLLFHYYDKDFNNEADTPDNFQSRRPNTSFCFLDIRSPGLGDTAMYLCATSSWDRYNEQFFGPGTRLTVL.

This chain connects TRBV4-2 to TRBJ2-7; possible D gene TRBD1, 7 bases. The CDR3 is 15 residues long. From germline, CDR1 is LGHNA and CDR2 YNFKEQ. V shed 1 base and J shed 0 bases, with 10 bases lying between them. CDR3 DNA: TGTGCCAGCAGCCAAGGGGGGGACAGCTCCTACGAGCAGTACTTC. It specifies CASSQGGDSSYEQYF.

CDR3 region: CASSVYDSGNTIYF. As DNA, the CDR3 is TGTGCCAGCAGCGTCTATGACTCTGGAAACACCATATATTTT. V usage is TRBV9 and J usage is TRBJ1-3; no firm D call. The ends were cut back, 2 bases at V and 0 bases at J, with 6 bases in the middle. This CDR3 has 14 amino acids. Germline assignment: CDR1 SGDLS and CDR2 YYNGEE.

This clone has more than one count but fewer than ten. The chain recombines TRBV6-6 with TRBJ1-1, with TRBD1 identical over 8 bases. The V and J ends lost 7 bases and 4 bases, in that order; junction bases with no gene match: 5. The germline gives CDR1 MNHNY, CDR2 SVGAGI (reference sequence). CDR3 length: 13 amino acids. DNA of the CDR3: TGTGCCAGCACCGACAGGGGAGTCACTGAAGCTTTCTTT. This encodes CASTDRGVTEAFF.

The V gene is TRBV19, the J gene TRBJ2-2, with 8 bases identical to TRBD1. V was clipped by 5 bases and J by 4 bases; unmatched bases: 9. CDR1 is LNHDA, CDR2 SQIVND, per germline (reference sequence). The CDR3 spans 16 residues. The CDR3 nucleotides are TGTGCCAGTAGTTCGCCCCGGACAGGGATCACCGGGGAGCTGTTTTTT. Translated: CASSSPRTGITGELFF.

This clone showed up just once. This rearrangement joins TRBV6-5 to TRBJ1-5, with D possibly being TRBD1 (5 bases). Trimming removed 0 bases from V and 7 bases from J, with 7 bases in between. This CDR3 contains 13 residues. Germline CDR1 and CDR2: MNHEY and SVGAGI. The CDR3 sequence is CASSYSDKQPQHF. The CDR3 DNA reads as TGTGCCAGCAGTTACTCGGACAAACAGCCCCAGCATTTT.

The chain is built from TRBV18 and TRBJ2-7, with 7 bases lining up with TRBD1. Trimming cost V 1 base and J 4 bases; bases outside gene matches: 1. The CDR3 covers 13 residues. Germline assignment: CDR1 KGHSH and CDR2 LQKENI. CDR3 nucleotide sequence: TGTGCCAGCTCACCACAACAGGGGTACGAGCAGTACTTC. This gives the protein CASSPQQGYEQYF.

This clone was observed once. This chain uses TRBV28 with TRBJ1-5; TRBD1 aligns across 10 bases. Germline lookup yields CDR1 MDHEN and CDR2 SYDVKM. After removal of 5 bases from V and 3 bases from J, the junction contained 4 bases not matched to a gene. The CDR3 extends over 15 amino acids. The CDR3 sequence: CASSETGGNNQPQHF. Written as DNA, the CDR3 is TGTGCCAGCAGTGAGACAGGGGGCAACAATCAGCCCCAGCATTTT.

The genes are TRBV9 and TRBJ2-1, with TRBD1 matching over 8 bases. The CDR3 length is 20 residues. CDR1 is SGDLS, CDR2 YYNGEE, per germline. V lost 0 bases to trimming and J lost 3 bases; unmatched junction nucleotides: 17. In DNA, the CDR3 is TGTGCCAGCAGCGTAGGGCAGGGGGCATTCCTACGTTCATTCTACAATGAGCAGTTCTTC. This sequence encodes CASSVGQGAFLRSFYNEQFF. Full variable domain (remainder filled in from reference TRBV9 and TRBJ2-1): DSGVTQTPKHLITATGQRVTLRCSPRSGDLSVYWYQQSLDQGLQFLIQYYNGEERAKGNILERFSAQQFPDLHSELNLSSLELGDSALYFCASSVGQGAFLRSFYNEQFFGPGTRLTVL.

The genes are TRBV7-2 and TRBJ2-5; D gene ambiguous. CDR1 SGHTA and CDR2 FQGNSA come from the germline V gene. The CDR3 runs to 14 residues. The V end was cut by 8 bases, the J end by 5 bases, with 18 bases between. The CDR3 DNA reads TGTGCCAGCGTACAAAACTCAGCCGGGGAGACCCAGTACTTC. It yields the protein CASVQNSAGETQYF.

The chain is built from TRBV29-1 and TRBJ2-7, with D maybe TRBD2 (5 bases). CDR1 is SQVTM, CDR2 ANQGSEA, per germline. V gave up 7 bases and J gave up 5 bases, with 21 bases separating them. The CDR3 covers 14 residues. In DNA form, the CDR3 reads TGCAGCGCCGCTCCGGGGTCAGGTTCAGACGAGCAGTACTTC. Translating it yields CSAAPGSGSDEQYF.

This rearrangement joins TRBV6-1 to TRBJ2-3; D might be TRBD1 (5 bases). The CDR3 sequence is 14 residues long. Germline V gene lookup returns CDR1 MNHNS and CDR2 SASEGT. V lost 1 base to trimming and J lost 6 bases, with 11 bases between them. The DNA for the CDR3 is TGTGCCAGCAGTGAAGACAGGCCCCGCGATACGCAGTATTTT. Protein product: CASSEDRPRDTQYF.

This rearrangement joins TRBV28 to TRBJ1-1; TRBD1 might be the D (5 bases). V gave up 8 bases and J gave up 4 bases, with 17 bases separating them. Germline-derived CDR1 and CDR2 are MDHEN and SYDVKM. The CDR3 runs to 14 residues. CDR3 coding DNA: TGTGCCAGCGGAGCTATCGGGGGGGGCACTGAAGCTTTCTTT. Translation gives CASGAIGGGTEAFF.

The CDR3 sequence: CASSQTGTGRSSPLHF. CDR3 DNA: TGTGCCAGCAGTCAAACCGGGACAGGGAGAAGTTCACCCCTCCACTTT. This chain joins TRBV25-1 and TRBJ1-6; 9 bases match TRBD1. The V and J ends lost 5 bases and 9 bases, in that order; junction bases with no gene match: 11. The CDR3 runs to 16 residues. Germline V CDR1 and CDR2: MGHDK, SYGVNS.

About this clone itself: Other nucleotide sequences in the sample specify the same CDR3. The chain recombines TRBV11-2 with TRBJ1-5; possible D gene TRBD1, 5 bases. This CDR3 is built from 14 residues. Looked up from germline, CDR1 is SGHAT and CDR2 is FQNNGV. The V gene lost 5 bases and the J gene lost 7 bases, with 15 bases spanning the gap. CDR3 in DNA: TGTGCCAGCAGCCCGGGGGGAAACAACCAGCCCCAGCATTTT. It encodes CASSPGGNNQPQHF.

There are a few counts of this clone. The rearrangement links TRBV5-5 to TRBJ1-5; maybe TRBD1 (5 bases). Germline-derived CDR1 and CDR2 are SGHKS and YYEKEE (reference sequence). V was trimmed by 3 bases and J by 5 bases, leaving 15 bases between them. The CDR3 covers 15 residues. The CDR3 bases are TGTGCCAGCAGCTGGGGCCAGGGTTCGGATCAGCCCCAGCATTTT. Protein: CASSWGQGSDQPQHF. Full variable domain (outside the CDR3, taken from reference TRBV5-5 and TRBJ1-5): DAGVTQSPTHLIKTRGQQVTLRCSPISGHKSVSWYQQVLGQGPQFIFQYYEKEERGRGNFPDRFSARQFPNYSSELNVNALLLGDSALYLCASSWGQGSDQPQHFGDGTRLSIL.

DNA for the CDR3: TGTGCCAGCAGTTTAACCGGGACAGGGAGTAGCAATCAGCCCCAGCATTTT. Amino acids: CASSLTGTGSSNQPQHF. V is TRBV27 and J is TRBJ1-5, with TRBD1 matching over 9 bases. This CDR3 comprises 17 residues. Germline CDR1 is MNHEY and CDR2 is SMNVEV (reference sequence). Trimming removed 2 bases from V and 0 bases from J; junction bases left unmatched: 5.

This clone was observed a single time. In nucleotides, the CDR3 is TGTGCCAGCAGCCCCCTCGGCGGTGGACTGGAGCAGTACTTC. Its translation: CASSPLGGGLEQYF. V usage is TRBV5-8 and J usage is TRBJ2-7, with a tentative D call TRBD2 (5 bases). Looked up from germline, CDR1 is SGHTS and CDR2 is YDEGEE. Trimming stripped 4 bases from V and 7 bases from J, with 18 bases between. The CDR3 spans 14 residues. Full variable domain (missing parts from reference TRBV5-8 and TRBJ2-7): EAGVTQSPTHLIKTRGQQATLRCSPISGHTSVYWYQQALGLGLQFLLWYDEGEERNRGNFPPRFSGRQFPNYSSELNVNALELEDSALYLCASSPLGGGLEQYFGPGTRLTVT.

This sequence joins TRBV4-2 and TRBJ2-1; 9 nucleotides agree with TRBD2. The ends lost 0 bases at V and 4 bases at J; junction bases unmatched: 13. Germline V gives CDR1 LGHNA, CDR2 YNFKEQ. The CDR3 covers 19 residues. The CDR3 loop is CASSQERAGGSFFYNEQFF. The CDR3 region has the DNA TGTGCCAGCAGCCAAGAGAGGGCGGGGGGGTCGTTCTTTTACAATGAGCAGTTCTTC.

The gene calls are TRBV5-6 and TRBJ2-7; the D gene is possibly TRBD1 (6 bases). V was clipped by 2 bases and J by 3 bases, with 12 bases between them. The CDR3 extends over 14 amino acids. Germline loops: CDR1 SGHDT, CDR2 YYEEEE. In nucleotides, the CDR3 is TGTGCCAGCAGCTTTGGCAGGGGCAGCTACGAGCAGTACTTC. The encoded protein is CASSFGRGSYEQYF.

The DNA for the CDR3 is TGTGCCAGTAGTATCGAGGGCCGAAACACTGAAGCTTTCTTT. Its protein product is CASSIEGRNTEAFF. The rearrangement joins TRBV19 to TRBJ1-1; no clear D gene. The CDR3 loop spans 14 amino acids. Germline lookup yields CDR1 LNHDA and CDR2 SQIVND (reference sequence). V lost 3 bases and J lost 2, with 10 bases in between.

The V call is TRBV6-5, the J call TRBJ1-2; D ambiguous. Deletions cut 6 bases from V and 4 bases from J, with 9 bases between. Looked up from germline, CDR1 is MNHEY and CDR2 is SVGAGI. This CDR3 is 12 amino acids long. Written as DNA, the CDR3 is TGTGCCAGCAGGGCAGGCCCCTATGGCTACACCTTC. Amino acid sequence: CASRAGPYGYTF.

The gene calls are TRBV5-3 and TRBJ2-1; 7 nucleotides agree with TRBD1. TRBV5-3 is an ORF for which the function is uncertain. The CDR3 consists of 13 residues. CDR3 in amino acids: CARVGRGCNEQFF. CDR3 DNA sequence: TGTGCGAGGGTGGGCAGGGGGTGCAATGAGCAGTTCTTC.

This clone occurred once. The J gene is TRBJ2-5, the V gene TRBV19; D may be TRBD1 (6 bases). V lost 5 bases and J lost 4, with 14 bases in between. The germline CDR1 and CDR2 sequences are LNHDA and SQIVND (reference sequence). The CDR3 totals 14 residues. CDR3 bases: TGTGCCAGTAGTGCTCCCGGGACACTAGAGACCCAGTACTTC. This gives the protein CASSAPGTLETQYF.

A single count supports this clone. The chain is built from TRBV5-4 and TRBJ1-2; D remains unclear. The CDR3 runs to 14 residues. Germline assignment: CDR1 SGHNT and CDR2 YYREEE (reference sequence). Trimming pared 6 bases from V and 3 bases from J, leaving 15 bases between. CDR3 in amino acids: CASTLFLEDYGYTF. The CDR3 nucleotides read TGTGCCAGCACTCTCTTTCTGGAGGACTATGGCTACACCTTC. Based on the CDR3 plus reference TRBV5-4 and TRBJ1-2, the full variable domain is ETGVTQSPTHLIKTRGQQVTLRCSSQSGHNTVSWYQQALGQGPQFIFQYYREEENGRGNFPPRFSGLQFPNYSSELNVNALELDDSALYLCASTLFLEDYGYTFGSGTRLTVV.

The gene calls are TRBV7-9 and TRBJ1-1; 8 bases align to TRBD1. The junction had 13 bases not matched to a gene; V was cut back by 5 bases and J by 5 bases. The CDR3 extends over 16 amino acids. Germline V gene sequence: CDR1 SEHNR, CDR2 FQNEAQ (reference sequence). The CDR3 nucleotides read TGTGCCAGCAGCGATATAAAAACAGGGGGAGGAACTGAAGCTTTCTTT. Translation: CASSDIKTGGGTEAFF.